Given below is one T cell receptor (beta chain) in context. The V gene's germline CDR1 is KGHSH and CDR2 LQKENI. CDR3 size: 13 residues. The V end lost 3 bases, the J end lost 2 bases, and 8 bases lay between the germline ends. These data come from a study of beta chain features in type 1 diabetes. The authors reverse transcribed all of the isolated RNA, so sequencing captured expressed TCRB transcripts. TCRdb's table, derived via immunoSEQ multiplex PCR, lists solely in-frame clones and lacks some. Altogether under 300,000 clones are present, 25% to 30% being singletons, with the ten largest covering 4%.

V gene TRBV18 combines with J gene TRBJ2-7; tentatively, D is TRBD2 (6 bases). Material: central memory CD4+ T cells from blood. The receptor was derived from a man younger than 40 in good health. The CDR3 loop reads CASSPGGTYEQYF. CDR3 bases: TGTGCCAGCTCACCGGGGGGAACCTACGAGCAGTACTTC.